This record looks at one TCR beta chain sequence and its context. No antigen is known for it. No base-level quality is on record; no much larger clone is a single base apart. The cohort comprised around 690 healthy bone marrow donors. Cohort members were all nominally healthy when sampled, although unrecorded immune exposures were likely present. The donor was CMV seronegative and belonged to the group of 320 or so seronegative cohort members. A peripheral blood sample was collected from each donor, and TCR beta sequencing was performed on peripheral blood mononuclear cells. Genomic DNA extraction from the blood cell samples was performed with the Qiagen DNeasy Blood Extraction Kit. Libraries were built with the immunoSEQ multiplex PCR assay. For the multiplex PCR, a mixture combining 60 forward primers for TCR Vbeta segments and 13 reverse primers for TCR Jbeta segments was used. Amplification of the CDR3 region of rearranged TCR beta genes was performed with a multiplex PCR assay on genomic DNA. Amplified TCR beta libraries were sequenced as 87-base-pair reads on the Illumina HiSeq System. In the original analysis: Across the roughly 700 repertoires, a later analysis counted some 80 million unique TCR beta chains, some 11 million of which were shared by at least two donors. To remove PCR and sequencing errors, raw reads were error-corrected and collapsed into unique sequences using a nearest-neighbor algorithm that merged closely related sequences. CDR3 sequences were aligned to IMGT reference sequences to assign V, D and J gene segments. For a sequence to be retained, at least a six-nucleotide match to both a V gene segment and a J gene segment was required. A rearrangement counted as productive if the CDR3 had no stop codons and remained in frame with V and J, and every other rearrangement counted as non-productive. CDR3 was defined according to IMGT convention as the region running from the second conserved V-encoded cysteine to the conserved J-encoded phenylalanine. Sequences without an unambiguous match to a single V gene segment were excluded from the earlier analysis of a few hundred of the donors. In an earlier analysis of 587 of the donors, V segments were called functional above 56.7% productive rearrangements and were called segregating when the between-donor standard deviation exceeded 5%. A statistical classification framework was developed to diagnose cytomegalovirus status using the catalog of TCR beta chain sequences. In a later analysis, TCR nucleotide sequences were compared against IMGT/GENE-DB human TR gene sequences so that V and J genes could be assigned. A later analysis assigned CDR3 sequences and most-parsimonious VDJ recombination scenarios with the TCRdist pipeline. In a later analysis, every TCR beta chain was defined by the combination of its CDR3 amino acid sequence and its V-gene family, and reads without a unique V-gene family were dropped. As a way to deal with suspected cross-contamination and a sequencing artifact, a later analysis dropped roughly 600 nucleotide sequences that were highly shared and had low generation probability. A later analysis calculated a clonal expansion index for each public chain from normalized within-repertoire ranks of inferred template counts. In a later analysis, generation probabilities were computed with a VDJ recombination model fitted to out-of-frame rearrangements, and the resulting probabilities were checked against IGoR. In a later analysis, TCR-TCR, TCR-HLA and TCR-CMV co-occurrence was scored with hypergeometric tests, and a repertoire-size bias correction was applied to TCR pairs. In a later analysis, false discovery rates were estimated by permuting HLA or CMV assignments 20 times. In a later analysis, co-occurring TCRs were grouped using DBSCAN, with TCRdist sequence similarity added in when clustering inside HLA-allele-positive subsets. Repertoires with fewer than 30,000 or more than 120,000 public chains, plus five repertoires with anomalous nucleotide sharing, were excluded from co-occurrence clustering. In TCRdb, the immuneACCESS table is reduced to in-frame sequences with V and J assigned. These tables do not hold every clone; where another copy was compared, an unresolved V gene accounts for under half, and the others remain unexplained. V and J calls and clone size are copied from that table; D and trimming were computed from the DNA. The sample includes 84,000 or so clones, with under 85% observed a single time. Clones ranked in the top ten supply 2.5% to 3.5% of the sample.

The sample is drawn from a study of cytomegalovirus exposure and HLA in healthy donors (dated by TCRdb to the late 2010s). Study-level background: In an earlier analysis of 587 of the donors, 250 to 350 Gb of sequence data and approximately 120 million unique TCR beta sequences from about 179 million T cells were reported. A later analysis re-examined previously published TCR beta repertoires from about 670 donors and added high-resolution HLA genotyping to investigate patterns of TCR occurrence. On average, 235,054 unique TCR beta nucleotide sequences were sequenced per donor among several hundred genotyped donors of the cohort, with approximately 18% of those sequences being non-productive. Around 330 gigabases of sequencing data and around 90 million unique TCR sequences made up an early release that covered roughly 670 HLA-typed donors. In the later analysis, no new phenotypic data were used to find candidate immune exposures; instead, reliance was placed on TCR beta sequences and their occurrence across donors. The T cell repertoires of around 730 subjects were profiled by immunosequencing and related to cytomegalovirus serostatus. The study was designed to test whether signatures of past pathogen exposure could be identified by cataloging public T cell receptors. Both class I and class II loci were covered by HLA typing, at four-digit resolution. The number of donors typed differed by locus, with roughly 629-640 for A, B, C, DRB1 and DQB1, roughly 520 for DQA1, 600 to 610 for DPA1, and some 450 for DPB1. A separate validation cohort of approximately 120 different subjects was used in addition to the roughly 720-subject first cohort. A later genetic analysis took genome-wide SNP genotypes for about 65% of the roughly 670 donors and used that subset as a discovery cohort. Roughly five DR-DQ haplotypes were handled as single units for association and clustering because linkage in the cohort was strong. Every discovery cohort repertoire had been produced on one sequencing platform. To predict cytomegalovirus infection status, the study brought together high-throughput TCR immunosequencing, statistical association of individual TCRs with disease status, and machine learning. Donor age, sex, ethnicity and CMV serostatus were collected together with the repertoire data. An earlier analysis of around 580 of the donors used high-throughput TCR beta sequencing to judge whether each TCR beta V gene segment behaved as functional or pseudogenic. Of the roughly 400 genotyped donors, over 65% fell in the genetic ancestry cluster associated with self-reported Caucasian donors.

CDR1 and CDR2 were assigned from the germline V gene as MNHEY and SVGAGI. V is pruned by 6 bases and J by 4 bases, leaving 7 bases of the junction without a gene match. Measured from the cysteine to the phenylalanine, the CDR3 is 15 residues long. Just CDR3 DNA is preserved here, 45 bases in frame from base 1. The paper's findings and limits, for the study overall: Only TCR beta chains were sequenced in this cohort, and the absence of alpha or paired-chain data limited detectable features. V-gene and J-gene trimming of TCR beta chains was associated with a missense DCLRE1C variant in a later genetic analysis, and the association was replicated in an independent cohort. The only immune exposure information available for the cohort was CMV serostatus. A later analysis found that HLA-associated TCR beta chains were more clonally expanded and had lower generation probabilities than equally common non-associated chains. In both the original and validation cohorts, the classifier was reported to diagnose cytomegalovirus status with high specificity and sensitivity. In an earlier analysis of roughly 500 of the donors, most TCR beta V segments appeared in productive rearrangements about 87% or about 30% of the time, broadly matching IMGT annotations. The earlier analysis of 587 of the donors excluded roughly 17 rarely observed V segments, including chromosome 9 orphons, because counts were too low. The 87-base-pair reads could not distinguish some IMGT-functional V segments, including TRBV6-2 and TRBV6-3, so those segments were excluded. Linkage disequilibrium might explain the correlated functional status among segregating V segments, but an unknown experimental factor could not be excluded. The authors suggested that the approach could potentially be generalized to other disease states and immunological phenotypes. Compared with the roughly 700-donor mean, donors in an Asian-associated ancestry cluster had fewer N-insertions in productive TCRs, according to a later genetic analysis. A further reported finding was that TCR beta sequences accurately predicted the HLA-A and HLA-B alleles for most subjects in the first cohort. While some public TCRs were present in many individuals, most TCR sequences turned up only very rarely across donors. A few of the identified cytomegalovirus-associated TCR beta chains were confirmed in vitro to be specific for cytomegalovirus antigens. A later analysis found that TCR association rates varied across HLA loci, with DRB1 alleles showing the most associated TCRs and HLA-C alleles the fewest. When HLA alleles, especially DR and DQ, strongly co-occurred, TCR associations were difficult to assign to individual alleles. In a later analysis, most CMV-associated TCR beta chains were found to appear HLA-restricted, with HLA associations seemingly driven largely by CMV exposure. A cluster of highly shared sequence variants was judged likely to be a technical artifact of the sequencing pipeline. Specific HLA alleles were associated with around 18,000 TCR beta sequences at a false discovery rate of 0.05 in a later analysis. HLA typing was unavailable for some donors at each locus, so association tests used only the typed subset. A total of 150 to 200 TCR beta chains were listed by the study as associated with cytomegalovirus. In a later analysis, several top co-occurrence clusters were reported to appear linked to parvovirus B19, influenza, CMV and Epstein-Barr virus. Roughly uniform sequencing depth across donors was assumed in presence/absence analyses, although this assumption may not hold.

The chain joins TRBV6-5 to TRBJ1-2; 11 middle bases align to TRBD1. This clonotype was obtained from a man aged 25 to 45 in good health and CMV-seronegative. The specimen sequenced was PBMCs. CDR3 reads: CASSPGTGGFYGYTF. Here is the DNA: TGTGCCAGCAGCCCCGGGACAGGGGGATTCTATGGCTACACCTTC.